Described below is a single T cell receptor beta chain sequence and its context. Its target is not known. The data belong to a study of T cells in localized non-small cell lung cancer. General observations from the study: Detection in adjacent lung was observed for a median roughly 57 of the top 100 tumor clones. Greater T cell density in blood accompanied longer overall survival. Adjacent uninvolved lung had the highest clonality, suggesting focused antigen responses. Heterogeneity within the tumor remains possible, as just one region underwent sequencing.

The CDR3 loop spans 13 amino acids. The germline CDR1 and CDR2 sequences are GTSNPN and SVGIG (reference sequence). V shed 0 bases and J shed 4 bases, with 9 bases lying between them. The data were produced by immunoSEQ multiplex PCR, yet TCRdb's version contains in-frame clones alone and is incomplete. This repertoire shows approximately 150,000 clones, 70% to 90% found once; its top ten account for around 1.8%. J is TRBJ2-5 and V is TRBV30, with D possibly matching TRBD2 (6 bases). Sequenced here: peripheral blood, sampled before any cancer treatment. The receptor's source is a female donor over 55 with stage I lung adenocarcinoma. The CDR3 spells CAWSVMGGETQYF. CDR3 DNA: TGTGCCTGGAGTGTCATGGGAGGAGAGACCCAGTACTTC. The complete variable domain, with remaining parts taken from reference TRBV30 and TRBJ2-5, reads SQTIHQWPATLVQPVGSPLSLECTVEGTSNPNLYWYRQAAGRGLQLLFYSVGIGQISSEVPQNLSASRPQDRQFILSSKKLLLSDSGFYLCAWSVMGGETQYFGPGTRLLVL.